This record concerns one T cell receptor (beta chain) sequence. Its target is not known. Trimming at V came to 8 bases and at J to 5 bases, leaving 11 bases not matched to a gene. Looked up from germline, CDR1 is MNHEY and CDR2 is SMNVEV (reference sequence). The CDR3 contains 15 residues. Without exception, sorted populations had purity beyond 98%. The entry originates in a study of beta chain features in type 1 diabetes. Study-wide background: When patients were set against healthy donors, age, gender and cell yields were similar. General observations from the study: TCRB repertoires of naive, central memory and Treg cells appeared more similar among patients than among healthy donors. People with Type 1 diabetes carried modestly yet significantly shorter TCRB CDR3s in all four CD4+ subsets. A PCR bias possibly favoring shorter templates would apply equally to patients and controls.

All of the isolated RNA was reverse transcribed, so expressed TCRB transcripts were sequenced. Libraries were prepared by immunoSEQ multiplex PCR; TCRdb keeps only in-frame clonotypes and omits some of them. The table includes roughly 330,000 clones, roughly 14% detected once. Sequencing was done on a sample of naive CD4+ T cells from blood. This sequence originates from a young woman with type 1 diabetes. The J gene is TRBJ1-5, the V gene TRBV27, with 8 bases that match TRBD1. DNA of the CDR3: TGTGCCAGCGGCTTATTAGGACAGGGTCATCAGCCCCAGCATTTT. Amino acid sequence: CASGLLGQGHQPQHF.